Following are 16 T cell receptor beta chains from one sample sequenced in a study of shared clonotypes between healthy human individuals. TCRdb keeps only in-frame clones here, not all; method: immunoSEQ multiplex PCR. The table includes about 2.3 million clones, 85% to 95% detected once. The sample consisted of naive CD4+ T cells from PBMCs. Stated subset: CD45RA+ positively selected. The receptors stem from a man younger than 35 in good health. Some clones in this sample may be carry-over from other donors' samples.

This chain uses TRBV7-2 with TRBJ1-5; D is undetermined. Germline lookup yields CDR1 SGHTA and CDR2 FQGNSA. This CDR3 comprises 15 residues. Trimming removed 3 bases from V and 1 base from J, with 10 bases in between. The CDR3 sequence is CASSFVWRSNQPQHF. CDR3 DNA sequence: TGTGCCAGCAGCTTTGTTTGGCGAAGCAATCAGCCCCAGCATTTT. The variable domain in full, completed from reference TRBV7-2 and TRBJ1-5, reads GAGVSQSPSNKVTEKGKDVELRCDPISGHTALYWYRQSLGQGLEFLIYFQGNSAPDKSGLPSDRFSAERTGGSVSTLTIQRTQQEDSAVYLCASSFVWRSNQPQHFGDGTRLSIL.

The rearrangement links TRBV7-2 to TRBJ1-1; no clear D gene. The CDR3 spans 15 residues. V lost 5 bases and J lost 1, with 14 bases in between. Germline V CDR1 and CDR2: SGHTA, FQGNSA. This CDR3 reads CASSPKVLGNTEAFF. The CDR3 region has the DNA TGTGCCAGCAGCCCGAAGGTACTCGGGAACACTGAAGCTTTCTTT.

This chain links TRBV5-4 with TRBJ1-2; perhaps TRBD1 as D (5 bases). The CDR3 totals 14 residues. V was trimmed by 4 bases and J by 3 bases, leaving 13 bases between them. Germline CDR1 SGHNT, CDR2 YYREEE (reference sequence). CDR3 region: CASSHGGTDYGYTF. The CDR3 nucleotides are TGTGCCAGCAGCCACGGTGGGACGGACTATGGCTACACCTTC.

This clone was found once. The chain recombines TRBV18 with TRBJ1-4; no reliable D call. Germline loops: CDR1 KGHSH, CDR2 LQKENI. Trimming took 6 bases from V and 3 from J, leaving 14 bases between them. This CDR3 spans 15 amino acids. The CDR3 spells CASSPPDGSNEKLFF. The CDR3 coding sequence is TGTGCCAGCTCGCCGCCGGACGGATCTAATGAAAAACTGTTTTTT.

This clone was observed once. The chain couples TRBV29-1 to TRBJ2-3; TRBD2 is a possible D gene (6 bases). V lost 3 bases and J 4 bases, leaving 11 bases between the germline ends. The CDR3 has 13 amino acids. Germline lookup yields CDR1 SQVTM and CDR2 ANQGSEA. Here the CDR3 reads CSVDWGVADTQYF. The CDR3 DNA reads TGCAGCGTTGATTGGGGGGTAGCAGATACGCAGTATTTT.

This clone occurred once. The chain employs TRBV7-8 and TRBJ2-5; D is possibly TRBD1 (6 bases). Germline V lookup: CDR1 SGHVS, CDR2 FQNEAQ. This CDR3 is built from 14 residues. V was pared by 5 bases and J by 2 bases, with 12 bases between. This CDR3 reads CASSPQGRQETQYF. The CDR3 DNA follows: TGTGCCAGCAGCCCACAGGGACGACAAGAGACCCAGTACTTC.

The gene calls are TRBV11-2 and TRBJ1-2; possibly TRBD1 for D (6 bases). Germline V gene sequence: CDR1 SGHAT, CDR2 FQNNGV. Trimming pared 5 bases from V and 4 bases from J, leaving 14 bases between. The CDR3 extends over 14 amino acids. Here the CDR3 reads CASSPTGQIYGYTF. In nucleotides, the CDR3 is TGTGCCAGCAGCCCGACAGGACAGATCTATGGCTACACCTTC.

This clone has a handful of counts. The chain recombines TRBV30 with TRBJ1-2; D unclear. V was trimmed by 5 bases and J by 2 bases, leaving 6 bases between them. The germline V gene has CDR1 GTSNPN and CDR2 SVGIG (reference sequence). The CDR3 is 11 residues long. Here the CDR3 reads CAWGNNYGYTF. DNA for the CDR3: TGTGCCTGGGGGAACAACTATGGCTACACCTTC.

The chain uses TRBV5-1 and TRBJ2-7; D is possibly TRBD1 (6 bases). CDR3 length: 14 residues. Germline V gene sequence: CDR1 SGHRS, CDR2 YFSETQ. Trimming stripped 4 bases from V and 6 bases from J, with 17 bases between. CDR3 sequence: CASSIPLQGTEQYF. The CDR3 DNA sequence: TGCGCCAGCAGCATTCCTCTCCAGGGGACCGAGCAGTACTTC.

In this sample, this clone turned up once. The chain is built from TRBV7-2 and TRBJ1-2; tentative D call: TRBD1 (6 bases). Deletions cut 5 bases from V and 6 bases from J, with 19 bases between. Germline V gene data show CDR1 as SGHTA and CDR2 as FQGNSA. This CDR3 contains 15 residues. CDR3 DNA sequence: TGTGCCAGCAGCCCAACACAGGGTTGGTATGATGGCTACACCTTC. Amino acid sequence: CASSPTQGWYDGYTF.

The J gene is TRBJ1-1, the V gene TRBV5-4, with D uncertain. The CDR3 sequence is 14 residues long. Germline CDR1 reads SGHNT; CDR2 reads YYREEE (reference sequence). The germline V and J ends were trimmed by 5 bases and 3 bases, with 14 bases remaining between them. As DNA, the CDR3 is TGTGCCAGCAGACGTGCCATTGGGGACACTGAAGCTTTCTTT. It encodes CASRRAIGDTEAFF.

The rearrangement joins TRBV9 to TRBJ2-5, with a weak D call TRBD2 (5 bases). Germline V gives CDR1 SGDLS, CDR2 YYNGEE. The CDR3 covers 14 residues. Deletions cut 3 bases from V and 1 base from J, with 10 bases between. CDR3 nucleotides: TGTGCCAGCAGCGCGAGGGTCACCCAAGAGACCCAGTACTTC. Translation: CASSARVTQETQYF. Full variable domain (rest looked up from reference TRBV9 and TRBJ2-5): DSGVTQTPKHLITATGQRVTLRCSPRSGDLSVYWYQQSLDQGLQFLIQYYNGEERAKGNILERFSAQQFPDLHSELNLSSLELGDSALYFCASSARVTQETQYFGPGTRLLVL.

The V and J genes are TRBV19 and TRBJ2-1; 8 nucleotides align to TRBD2. The CDR3 runs 15 residues. Germline V gene sequence: CDR1 LNHDA, CDR2 SQIVND (reference sequence). Trimming took 6 bases from V and 0 from J; bases not matched to a gene: 4. In DNA form, the CDR3 reads TGTGCCAGTAGATCGGGGGGGAGCTCCTACAATGAGCAGTTCTTC. It is translated as CASRSGGSSYNEQFF.

The chain is built from TRBV19 and TRBJ2-1; 10 nucleotides align to TRBD1. CDR3 length: 15 amino acids. Trimming took 1 base from V and 9 from J; bases not matched to a gene: 6. Per germline, CDR1 LNHDA and CDR2 SQIVND (reference sequence). Here the CDR3 DNA reads TGTGCCAGTAGTATAGGACAGGGGGCAGAGGGTGAGCAGTTCTTC. Translated, it gives CASSIGQGAEGEQFF.

This chain connects TRBV28 to TRBJ2-5, with D tentatively TRBD2 (6 bases). V lost 5 bases, J lost 8 bases, and 15 bases lay in between. From germline, CDR1 is MDHEN and CDR2 SYDVKM. The CDR3 sequence is 13 residues long. As DNA, the CDR3 is TGTGCCAGCAGTCGCCGGGACTTATCAACCCAGTACTTC. Translation gives CASSRRDLSTQYF.

Worth noting for this clone: The same CDR3 arises from other DNA sequences in this sample as well. The chain uses TRBV9 and TRBJ2-3; 10 positions agree with TRBD1. CDR3 length: 14 amino acids. Germline trimming cut 3 bases from V and 3 bases from J; bases unmatched to any gene: 1. Germline V lookup: CDR1 SGDLS, CDR2 YYNGEE. The CDR3 coding sequence is TGTGCCAGCAGCGCGGGACAGGGGACAGATACGCAGTATTTT. Translated: CASSAGQGTDTQYF.